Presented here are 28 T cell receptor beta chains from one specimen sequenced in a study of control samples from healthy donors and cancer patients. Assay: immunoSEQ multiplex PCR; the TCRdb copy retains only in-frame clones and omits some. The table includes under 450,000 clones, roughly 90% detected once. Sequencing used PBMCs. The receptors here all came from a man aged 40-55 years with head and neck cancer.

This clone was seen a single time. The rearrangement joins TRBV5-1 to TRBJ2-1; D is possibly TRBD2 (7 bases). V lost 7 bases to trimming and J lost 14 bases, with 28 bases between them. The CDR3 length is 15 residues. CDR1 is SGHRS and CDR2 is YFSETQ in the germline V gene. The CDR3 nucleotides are TGCGCCAGCGAGGTTGGGTCCGGGGGGCCCCCCGTGGAGTTCTTC. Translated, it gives CASEVGSGGPPVEFF.

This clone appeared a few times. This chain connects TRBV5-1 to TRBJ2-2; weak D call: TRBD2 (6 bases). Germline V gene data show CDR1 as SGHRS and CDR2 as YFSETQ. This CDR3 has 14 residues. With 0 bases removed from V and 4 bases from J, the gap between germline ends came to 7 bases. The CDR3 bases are TGCGCCAGCAGCTTGGAGCGGGTCACCGGGGAGCTGTTTTTT. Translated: CASSLERVTGELFF.

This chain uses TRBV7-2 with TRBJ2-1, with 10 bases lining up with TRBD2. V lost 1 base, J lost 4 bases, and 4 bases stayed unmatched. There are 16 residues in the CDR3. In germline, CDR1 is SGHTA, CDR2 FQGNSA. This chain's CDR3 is CASSLVLLAGYNEQFF. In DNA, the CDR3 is TGTGCCAGCAGCTTAGTTTTACTAGCGGGGTACAATGAGCAGTTCTTC.

The CDR3 DNA is TGTGCCAGCAGCCTTTCGACAGGCTCTCCACCCTCTGGGGCCAACGTCCTGACTTTC. Protein sequence: CASSLSTGSPPSGANVLTF. V gene TRBV3-1 (or the pseudogene TRBV3-2) combines with J gene TRBJ2-6; maybe TRBD1 (6 bases). The V end lost 4 bases, the J end lost 0 bases, and 19 bases lay between the germline ends. The CDR3 length is 19 residues. Germline CDR1 LGHDT, CDR2 YNNKEL (reference sequence).

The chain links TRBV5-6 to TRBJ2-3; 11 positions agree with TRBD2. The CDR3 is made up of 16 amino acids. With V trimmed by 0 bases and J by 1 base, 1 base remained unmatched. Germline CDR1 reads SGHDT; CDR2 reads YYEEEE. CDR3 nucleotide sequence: TGTGCCAGCAGCTTGGTGACTAGCGGGGGCACAGATACGCAGTATTTT. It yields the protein CASSLVTSGGTDTQYF. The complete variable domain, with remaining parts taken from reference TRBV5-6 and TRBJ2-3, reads DAGVTQSPTHLIKTRGQQVTLRCSPKSGHDTVSWYQQALGQGPQFIFQYYEEEERQRGNFPDRFSGHQFPNYSSELNVNALLLGDSALYLCASSLVTSGGTDTQYFGPGTRLTVL.

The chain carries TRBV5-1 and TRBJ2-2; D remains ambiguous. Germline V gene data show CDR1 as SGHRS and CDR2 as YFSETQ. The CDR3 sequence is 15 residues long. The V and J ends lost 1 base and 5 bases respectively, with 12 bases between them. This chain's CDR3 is CASSLYFGRTGELFF. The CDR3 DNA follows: TGCGCCAGCAGCTTGTATTTCGGGCGGACCGGGGAGCTGTTTTTT.

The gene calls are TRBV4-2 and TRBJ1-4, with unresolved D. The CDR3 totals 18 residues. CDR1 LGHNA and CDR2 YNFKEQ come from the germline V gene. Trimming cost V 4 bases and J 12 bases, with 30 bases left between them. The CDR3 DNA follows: TGTGCCAGCAGCCGACATCCGGAAGGGCAACCAATACTTCCAGAACTGTTTTTT. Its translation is CASSRHPEGQPILPELFF.

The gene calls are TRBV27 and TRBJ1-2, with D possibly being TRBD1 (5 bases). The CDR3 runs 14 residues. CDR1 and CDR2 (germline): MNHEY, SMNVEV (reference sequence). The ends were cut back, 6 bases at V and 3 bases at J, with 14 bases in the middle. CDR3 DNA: TGTGCCAGCAGCCCTGGGGGGGGAGACTATGGCTACACCTTC. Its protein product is CASSPGGGDYGYTF.

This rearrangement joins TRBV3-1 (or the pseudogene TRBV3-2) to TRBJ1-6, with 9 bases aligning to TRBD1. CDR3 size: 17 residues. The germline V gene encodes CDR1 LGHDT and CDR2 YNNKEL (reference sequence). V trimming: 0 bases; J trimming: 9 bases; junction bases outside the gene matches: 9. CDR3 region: CASSQEGGTGRVSPLHF. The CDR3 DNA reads TGTGCCAGCAGCCAAGAAGGGGGGACAGGGCGGGTTTCACCCCTCCACTTT.

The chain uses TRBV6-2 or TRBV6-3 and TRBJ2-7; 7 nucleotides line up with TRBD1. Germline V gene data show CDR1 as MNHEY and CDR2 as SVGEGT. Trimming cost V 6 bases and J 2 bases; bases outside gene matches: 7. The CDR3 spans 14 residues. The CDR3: CASSPGQLTYEQYF. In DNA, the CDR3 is TGTGCCAGCAGCCCGGGACAGTTGACCTACGAGCAGTACTTC.

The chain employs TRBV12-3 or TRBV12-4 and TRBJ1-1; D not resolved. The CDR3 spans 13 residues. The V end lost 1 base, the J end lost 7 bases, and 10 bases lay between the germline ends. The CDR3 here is CASSLDWALEAFF. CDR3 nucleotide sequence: TGTGCCAGCAGTTTAGACTGGGCTCTTGAAGCTTTCTTT.

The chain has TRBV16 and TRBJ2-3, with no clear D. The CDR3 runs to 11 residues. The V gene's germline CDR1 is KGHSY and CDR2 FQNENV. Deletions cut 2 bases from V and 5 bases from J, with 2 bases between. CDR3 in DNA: TGTGCCAGCAGCCAACGAGATACGCAGTATTTT. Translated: CASSQRDTQYF.

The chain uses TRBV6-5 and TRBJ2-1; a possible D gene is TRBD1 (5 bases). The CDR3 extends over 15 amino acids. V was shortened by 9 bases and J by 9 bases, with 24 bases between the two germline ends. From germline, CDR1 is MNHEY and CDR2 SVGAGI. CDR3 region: CASTPPGPVGSEQFF. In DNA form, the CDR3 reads TGTGCCAGTACCCCCCCAGGGCCCGTGGGCTCTGAGCAGTTCTTC.

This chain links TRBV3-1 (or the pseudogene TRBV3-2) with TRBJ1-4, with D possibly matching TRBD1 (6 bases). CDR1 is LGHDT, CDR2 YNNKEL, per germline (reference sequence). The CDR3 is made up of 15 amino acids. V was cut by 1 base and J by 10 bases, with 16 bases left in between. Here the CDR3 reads CASSQGAGESGKLFF. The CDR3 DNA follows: TGTGCCAGCAGCCAAGGCGCAGGGGAATCTGGAAAACTGTTTTTT.

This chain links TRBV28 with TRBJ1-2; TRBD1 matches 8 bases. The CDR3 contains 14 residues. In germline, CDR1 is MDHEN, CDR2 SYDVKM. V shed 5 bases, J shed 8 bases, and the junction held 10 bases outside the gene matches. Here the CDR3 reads CASSLVDGQGGYTF. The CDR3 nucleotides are TGTGCCAGCAGTCTAGTAGATGGACAGGGAGGCTACACCTTC.

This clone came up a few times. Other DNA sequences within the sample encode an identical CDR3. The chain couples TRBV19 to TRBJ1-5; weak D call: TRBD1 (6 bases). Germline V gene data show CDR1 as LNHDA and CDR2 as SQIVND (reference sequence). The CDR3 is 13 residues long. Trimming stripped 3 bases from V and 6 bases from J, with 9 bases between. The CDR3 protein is CASSIGGSQPQHF. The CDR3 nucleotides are TGTGCCAGTAGTATTGGGGGCAGTCAGCCCCAGCATTTT.

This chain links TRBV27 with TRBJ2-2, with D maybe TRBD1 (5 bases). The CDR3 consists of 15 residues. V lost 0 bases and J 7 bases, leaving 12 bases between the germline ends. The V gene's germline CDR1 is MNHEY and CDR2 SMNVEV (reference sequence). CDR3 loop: CASSLSVAGYGELFF. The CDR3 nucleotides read TGTGCCAGCAGTTTATCGGTGGCAGGGTACGGGGAGCTGTTTTTT.

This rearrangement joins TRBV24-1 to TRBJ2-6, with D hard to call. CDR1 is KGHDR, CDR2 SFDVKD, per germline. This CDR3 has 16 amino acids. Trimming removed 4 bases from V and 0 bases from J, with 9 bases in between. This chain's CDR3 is CATSDWQSSGANVLTF. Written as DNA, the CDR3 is TGTGCCACCAGTGACTGGCAGAGCTCTGGGGCCAACGTCCTGACTTTC.

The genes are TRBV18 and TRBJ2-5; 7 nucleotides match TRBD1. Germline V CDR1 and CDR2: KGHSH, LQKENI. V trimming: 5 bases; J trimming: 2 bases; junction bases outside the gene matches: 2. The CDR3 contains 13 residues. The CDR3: CASSSQGQETQYF. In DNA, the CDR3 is TGTGCCAGCTCATCACAGGGGCAAGAGACCCAGTACTTC. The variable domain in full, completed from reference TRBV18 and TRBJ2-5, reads NAGVMQNPRHLVRRRGQEARLRCSPMKGHSHVYWYRQLPEEGLKFMVYLQKENIIDESGMPKERFSAEFPKEGPSILRIQQVVRGDSAAYFCASSSQGQETQYFGPGTRLLVL.

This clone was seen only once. CDR3 nucleotide sequence: TGTGCCATCAGTGAGTCGGTCAGGGCTGGCAATCAGCCCCAGCATTTT. It encodes CAISESVRAGNQPQHF. The J gene is TRBJ1-5, the V gene TRBV10-3; tentatively, D is TRBD1 (5 bases). The CDR3 has 16 residues. V was pared by 0 bases and J by 2 bases, with 11 bases between. CDR1 and CDR2 (germline): ENHRY, SYGVKD.

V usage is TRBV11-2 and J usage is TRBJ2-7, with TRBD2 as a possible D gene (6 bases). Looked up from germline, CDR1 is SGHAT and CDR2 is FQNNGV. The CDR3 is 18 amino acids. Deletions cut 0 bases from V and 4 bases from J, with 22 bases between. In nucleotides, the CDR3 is TGTGCCAGCAGCTTAGAGCCGGCCCTCGGAGCGGGCCGGTACGAGCAGTACTTC. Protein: CASSLEPALGAGRYEQYF. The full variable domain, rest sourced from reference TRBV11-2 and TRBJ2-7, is EAGVAQSPRYKIIEKRQSVAFWCNPISGHATLYWYQQILGQGPKLLIQFQNNGVVDDSQLPKDRFSAERLKGVDSTLKIQPAKLEDSAVYLCASSLEPALGAGRYEQYFGPGTRLTVT.

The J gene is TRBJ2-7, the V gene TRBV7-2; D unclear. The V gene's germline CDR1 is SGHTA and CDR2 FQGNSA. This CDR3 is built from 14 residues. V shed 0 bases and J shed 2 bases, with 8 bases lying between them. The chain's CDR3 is CASSLAVRAYEQYF. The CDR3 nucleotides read TGTGCCAGCAGCTTAGCGGTCAGAGCCTACGAGCAGTACTTC.

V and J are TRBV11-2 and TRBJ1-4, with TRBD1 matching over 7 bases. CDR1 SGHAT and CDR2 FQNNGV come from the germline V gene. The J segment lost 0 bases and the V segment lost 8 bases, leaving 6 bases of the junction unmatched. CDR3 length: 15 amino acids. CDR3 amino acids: CASALGTATNEKLFF. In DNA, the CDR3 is TGTGCCAGCGCCCTCGGGACAGCAACTAATGAAAAACTGTTTTTT.

The CDR3 DNA sequence: TGTGCCAGCAGTCGGGACAGGGGGCGCAACGAGCAGTACTTC. Translation gives CASSRDRGRNEQYF. The gene calls are TRBV27 and TRBJ2-7; 12 bases agree with TRBD1. Germline CDR1 reads MNHEY; CDR2 reads SMNVEV (reference sequence). The CDR3 extends over 14 amino acids. V dropped 5 bases and J dropped 5; count of bases not matched to a gene: 4.

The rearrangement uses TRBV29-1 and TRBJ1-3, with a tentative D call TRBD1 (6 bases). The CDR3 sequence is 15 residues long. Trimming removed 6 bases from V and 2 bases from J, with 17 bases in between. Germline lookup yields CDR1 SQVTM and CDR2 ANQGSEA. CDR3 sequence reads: CSVALQGYPGNTIYF. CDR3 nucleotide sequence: TGCAGCGTCGCTCTACAGGGTTACCCTGGAAACACCATATATTTT. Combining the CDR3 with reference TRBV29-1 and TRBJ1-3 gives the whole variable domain SAVISQKPSRDICQRGTSLTIQCQVDSQVTMMFWYRQQPGQSLTLIATANQGSEATYESGFVIDKFPISRPNLTFSTLTVSNMSPEDSSIYLCSVALQGYPGNTIYFGEGSWLTVV.

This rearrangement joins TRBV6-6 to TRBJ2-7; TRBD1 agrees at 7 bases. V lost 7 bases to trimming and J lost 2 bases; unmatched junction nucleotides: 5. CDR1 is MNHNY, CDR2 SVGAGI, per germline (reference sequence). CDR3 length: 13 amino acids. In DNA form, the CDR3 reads TGTGCCAGCACCCAGGACAGGCCCTACGAGCAGTACTTC. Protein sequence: CASTQDRPYEQYF.

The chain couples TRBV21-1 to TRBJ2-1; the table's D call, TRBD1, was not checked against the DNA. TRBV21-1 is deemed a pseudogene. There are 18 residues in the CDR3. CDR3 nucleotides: TGTGCCAGCAGCCGAGACCGGGACAAAGGAGGCTCCTACAATGAGCAGTTCTTC. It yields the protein CASSRDRDKGGSYNEQFF.

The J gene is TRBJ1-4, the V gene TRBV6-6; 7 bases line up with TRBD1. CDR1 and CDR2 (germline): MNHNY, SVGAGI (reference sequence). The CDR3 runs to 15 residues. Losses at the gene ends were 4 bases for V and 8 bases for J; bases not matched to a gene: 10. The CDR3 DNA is TGTGCCAGCAGTTTTTCAAACAGGGGCGAGGAAAAACTGTTTTTT. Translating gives CASSFSNRGEEKLFF.